One and the same sample provided the 12 T cell receptor beta chains below, sequenced in a study of cytomegalovirus exposure and HLA in healthy donors. PCR amplification relied on 60 Vbeta primers (plus 13 Jbeta primers). Method: immunoSEQ multiplex PCR; TCRdb's copy keeps in-frame clones and lacks some. Among about 18,000 clones listed, roughly 70% were seen once. The sequencing input was PBMCs. These receptors were taken from a man younger than 30 in good health and CMV-seronegative.

The rearrangement links TRBV29-1 to TRBJ1-2, with D unclear. CDR3 length: 14 amino acids. V was clipped by 3 bases and J by 6 bases, with 17 bases between them. CDR1 is SQVTM and CDR2 is ANQGSEA in the germline V gene. CDR3 protein: CSVDNRGTSNGYTF. CDR3 in DNA: TGCAGCGTTGATAACCGGGGAACATCAAATGGCTACACCTTC.

The chain couples TRBV2 to TRBJ1-5; a weak D match, TRBD1 (5 bases). This CDR3 has 14 residues. Deletions cut 1 base from V and 4 bases from J, with 8 bases between. CDR1 SNHLY and CDR2 FYNNEI come from the germline V gene. CDR3 in amino acids: CASSEGTRNQPQHF. The CDR3 DNA is TGTGCCAGCAGTGAAGGGACAAGGAATCAGCCCCAGCATTTT.

This chain links TRBV5-8 with TRBJ1-5; possibly TRBD1 for D (5 bases). Germline loops: CDR1 SGHTS, CDR2 YDEGEE. This CDR3 is built from 15 residues. V gave up 0 bases and J gave up 9 bases, with 16 bases separating them. The CDR3 nucleotides are TGTGCCAGCAGCTTGGGTGTAGCGGGGGGGTTGCCCCAGCATTTT. Protein product: CASSLGVAGGLPQHF.

Turning to this clone: The junction and the germline gene differ at one end; a read error may be behind it. The V gene is TRBV15, the J gene TRBJ1-2; the D is unclear. CDR1 is LNHNV, CDR2 YYDKDF, per germline (reference sequence). The CDR3 covers 12 residues. This chain's CDR3 is CATSRDGPALAF. The CDR3 DNA sequence: TGTGCCACCAGCAGAGATGGGCCCGCCTTGGCGTTC.

The chain is built from TRBV6-5 and TRBJ1-2; D gene uncertain. The germline CDR1 and CDR2 sequences are MNHEY and SVGAGI. V was trimmed by 9 bases and J by 4 bases, leaving 12 bases between them. This CDR3 region has 12 residues. The CDR3 DNA sequence: TGTGCCAGTCCGCGACGGGGCTATGGCTACACCTTC. Translating gives CASPRRGYGYTF.

The rearrangement uses TRBV9 and TRBJ2-3; 12 bases agree with TRBD2. Germline CDR1 is SGDLS and CDR2 is YYNGEE. The CDR3 contains 15 residues. Unmatched junction bases numbered 3, after V lost 6 bases and J lost 1 base. Here the CDR3 DNA reads TGTGCCAGCACCCGGACTAGCGGGGGCACAGATACGCAGTATTTT. Translated: CASTRTSGGTDTQYF.

The chain combines TRBV7-9 with TRBJ2-5; D perhaps matches TRBD1 (5 bases). The CDR3 loop spans 14 amino acids. The germline CDR1 and CDR2 sequences are SEHNR and FQNEAQ (reference sequence). Trimming removed 3 bases from V and 4 bases from J, with 12 bases in between. The CDR3 spells CASSFTGVGETQYF. The CDR3 coding sequence is TGTGCCAGCAGCTTTACAGGTGTGGGAGAGACCCAGTACTTC.

The rearrangement joins TRBV7-2 to TRBJ1-6; TRBD1 matches 7 bases. Germline values: CDR1 SGHTA, CDR2 FQGNSA. The length of the CDR3 is 15 residues. Unmatched junction bases numbered 8, after V lost 5 bases and J lost 7 bases. CDR3 sequence: CASSRDSLPNSPLHF. The CDR3 DNA sequence: TGTGCCAGCAGCCGGGACAGTCTACCGAATTCACCCCTCCACTTT.

V usage is TRBV2 and J usage is TRBJ1-5; 7 positions match TRBD1. The germline V gene has CDR1 SNHLY and CDR2 FYNNEI. CDR3 length equals 15 residues. Trimming at V came to 0 bases and at J to 3 bases, leaving 2 bases not matched to a gene. The CDR3 here is CASSEAGQSNQPQHF. The CDR3 coding sequence is TGTGCCAGCAGTGAAGCGGGACAGTCCAATCAGCCCCAGCATTTT.

This rearrangement joins TRBV11-2 to TRBJ1-1; D might be TRBD1 (6 bases). CDR1 is SGHAT and CDR2 is FQNNGV in the germline V gene. Trimming took 5 bases from V and 4 from J, leaving 14 bases between them. The CDR3 is 14 amino acids. CDR3 loop: CASSPKRGGTEAFF. CDR3 DNA sequence: TGTGCCAGCAGCCCTAAGCGAGGGGGCACTGAAGCTTTCTTT. The entire variable domain, with the rest obtained from reference TRBV11-2 and TRBJ1-1, is as follows: EAGVAQSPRYKIIEKRQSVAFWCNPISGHATLYWYQQILGQGPKLLIQFQNNGVVDDSQLPKDRFSAERLKGVDSTLKIQPAKLEDSAVYLCASSPKRGGTEAFFGQGTRLTVV.

The V and J genes are TRBV29-1 and TRBJ1-1, with no clear D. CDR1 is SQVTM, CDR2 ANQGSEA, per germline. The V and J ends lost 3 bases and 1 base respectively, with 9 bases between them. The CDR3 is made up of 13 amino acids. CDR3 region: CSVESRPNTEAFF. In nucleotides, the CDR3 is TGCAGCGTTGAGAGCAGGCCGAACACTGAAGCTTTCTTT.

This chain connects TRBV29-1 to TRBJ2-5; perhaps TRBD1 as D (6 bases). Germline V gives CDR1 SQVTM, CDR2 ANQGSEA. CDR3 length equals 12 residues. V shed 4 bases and J shed 5 bases, with 11 bases lying between them. For the CDR3, the DNA is TGCAGCGTTGTTCGGCAGGGGGAGACCCAGTACTTC. It encodes CSVVRQGETQYF.